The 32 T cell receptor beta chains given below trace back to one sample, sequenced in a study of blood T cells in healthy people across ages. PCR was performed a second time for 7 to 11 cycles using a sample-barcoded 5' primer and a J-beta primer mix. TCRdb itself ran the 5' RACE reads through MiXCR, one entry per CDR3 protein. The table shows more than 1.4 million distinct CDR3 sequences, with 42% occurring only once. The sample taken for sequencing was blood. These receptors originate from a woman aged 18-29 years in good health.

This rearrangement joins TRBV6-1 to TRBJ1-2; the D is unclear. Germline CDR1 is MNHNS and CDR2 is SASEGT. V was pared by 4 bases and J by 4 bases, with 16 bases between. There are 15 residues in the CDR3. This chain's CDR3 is CASSVAFSGFYGYTF. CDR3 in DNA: TGTGCCAGCAGTGTAGCCTTTTCAGGTTTCTATGGCTACACCTTC.

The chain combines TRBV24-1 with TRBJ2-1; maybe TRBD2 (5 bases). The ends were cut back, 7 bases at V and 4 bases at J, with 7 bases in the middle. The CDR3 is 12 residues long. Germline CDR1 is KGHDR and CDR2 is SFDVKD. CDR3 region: CATSSGYNEQFF. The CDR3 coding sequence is TGTGCCACCAGCAGCGGTTACAATGAGCAGTTCTTC.

The chain's CDR3 is CASSPIRQGAGGYTF. The CDR3 nucleotides read TGTGCCAGCAGTCCAATACGACAGGGGGCAGGTGGCTACACCTTC. The chain links TRBV6-1 to TRBJ1-2; 10 bases match TRBD1. The CDR3 spans 15 residues. In germline, CDR1 is MNHNS, CDR2 SASEGT. The J segment lost 7 bases and the V segment lost 5 bases, leaving 10 bases of the junction unmatched.

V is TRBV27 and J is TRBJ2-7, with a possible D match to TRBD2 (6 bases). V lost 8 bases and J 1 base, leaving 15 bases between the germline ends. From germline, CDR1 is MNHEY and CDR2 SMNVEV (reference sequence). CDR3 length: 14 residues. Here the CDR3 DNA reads TGTGCCAGCGGGCTAGGTAGCGGTTCCTACGAGCAGTACTTC. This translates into CASGLGSGSYEQYF.

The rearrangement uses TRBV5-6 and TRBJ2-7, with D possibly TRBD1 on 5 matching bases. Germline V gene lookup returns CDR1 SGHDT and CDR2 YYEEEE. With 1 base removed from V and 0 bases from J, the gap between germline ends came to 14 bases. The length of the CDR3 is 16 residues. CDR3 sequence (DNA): TGTGCCAGCAGCTTGAGTCCCAGGGATAGCTCCTACGAGCAGTACTTC. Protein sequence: CASSLSPRDSSYEQYF.

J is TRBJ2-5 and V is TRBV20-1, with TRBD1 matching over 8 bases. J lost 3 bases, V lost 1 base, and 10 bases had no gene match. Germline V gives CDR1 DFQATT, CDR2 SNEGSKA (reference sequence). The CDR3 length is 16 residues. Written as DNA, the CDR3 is TGCAGTGCTAGAGGCCGCCTTGGACAGGGTGAAGAGACCCAGTACTTC. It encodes CSARGRLGQGEETQYF.

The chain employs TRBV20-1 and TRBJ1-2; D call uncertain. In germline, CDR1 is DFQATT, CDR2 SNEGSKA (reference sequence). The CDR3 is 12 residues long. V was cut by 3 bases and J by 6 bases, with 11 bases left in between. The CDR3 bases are TGCAGTGCTAGGTGGAGGGTGGATGGCTACACCTTC. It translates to CSARWRVDGYTF.

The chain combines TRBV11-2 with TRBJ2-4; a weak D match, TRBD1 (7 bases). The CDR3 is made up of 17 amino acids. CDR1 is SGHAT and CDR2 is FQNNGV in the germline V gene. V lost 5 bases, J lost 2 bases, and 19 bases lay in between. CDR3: CASSPQGGGASKNIQYF. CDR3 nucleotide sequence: TGTGCCAGCAGCCCCCAAGGAGGGGGCGCCTCCAAAAACATTCAGTACTTC.

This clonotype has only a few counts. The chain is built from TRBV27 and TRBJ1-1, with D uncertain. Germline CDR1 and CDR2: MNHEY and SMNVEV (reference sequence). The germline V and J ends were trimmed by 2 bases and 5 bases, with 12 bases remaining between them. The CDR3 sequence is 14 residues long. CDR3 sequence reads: CASSLGQKATEAFF. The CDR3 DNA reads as TGTGCCAGCAGTTTAGGCCAAAAGGCGACTGAAGCTTTCTTT.

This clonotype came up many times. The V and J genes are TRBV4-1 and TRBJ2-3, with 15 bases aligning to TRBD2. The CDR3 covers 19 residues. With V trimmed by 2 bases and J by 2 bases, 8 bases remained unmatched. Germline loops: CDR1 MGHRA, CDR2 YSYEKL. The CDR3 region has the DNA TGCGCCAGCAGCCAACTTCCGGGACTAGCGGGAGGCTACACAGATACGCAGTATTTT. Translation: CASSQLPGLAGGYTDTQYF.

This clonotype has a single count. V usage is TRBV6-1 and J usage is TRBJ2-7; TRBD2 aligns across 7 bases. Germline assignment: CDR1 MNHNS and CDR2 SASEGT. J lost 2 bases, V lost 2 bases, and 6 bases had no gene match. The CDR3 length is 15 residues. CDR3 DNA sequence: TGTGCCAGCAGTGAATTAGTCGGACTAGCCTACGAGCAGTACTTC. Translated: CASSELVGLAYEQYF.

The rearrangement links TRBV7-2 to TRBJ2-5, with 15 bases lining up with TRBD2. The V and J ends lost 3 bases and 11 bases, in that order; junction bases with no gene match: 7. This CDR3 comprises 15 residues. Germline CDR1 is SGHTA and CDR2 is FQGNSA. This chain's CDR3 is CASSFGLAGGREQYF. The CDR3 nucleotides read TGTGCCAGCAGCTTCGGACTAGCGGGGGGGCGGGAGCAGTACTTC.

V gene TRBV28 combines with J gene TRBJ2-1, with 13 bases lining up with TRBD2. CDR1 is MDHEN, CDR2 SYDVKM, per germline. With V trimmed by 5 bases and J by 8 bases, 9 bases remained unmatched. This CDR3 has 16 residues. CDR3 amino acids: CASSPLGLAGADEQFF. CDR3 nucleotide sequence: TGTGCCAGCAGTCCCCTTGGACTAGCGGGGGCCGATGAGCAGTTCTTC.

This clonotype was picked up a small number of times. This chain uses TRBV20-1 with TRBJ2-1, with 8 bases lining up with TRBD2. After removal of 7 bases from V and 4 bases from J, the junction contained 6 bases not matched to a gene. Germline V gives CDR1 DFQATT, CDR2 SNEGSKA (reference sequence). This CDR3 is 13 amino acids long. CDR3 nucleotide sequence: TGCAGTGGACACGGGGGGGCGTACAATGAGCAGTTCTTC. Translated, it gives CSGHGGAYNEQFF.

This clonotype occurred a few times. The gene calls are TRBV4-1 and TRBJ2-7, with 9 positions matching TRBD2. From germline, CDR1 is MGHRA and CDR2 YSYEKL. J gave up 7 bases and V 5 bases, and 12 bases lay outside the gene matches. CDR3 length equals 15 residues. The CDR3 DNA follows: TGCGCCAGCAGCTGGCGAAGCGGGGGGATGGAAGAGCAGTACTTC. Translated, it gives CASSWRSGGMEEQYF.

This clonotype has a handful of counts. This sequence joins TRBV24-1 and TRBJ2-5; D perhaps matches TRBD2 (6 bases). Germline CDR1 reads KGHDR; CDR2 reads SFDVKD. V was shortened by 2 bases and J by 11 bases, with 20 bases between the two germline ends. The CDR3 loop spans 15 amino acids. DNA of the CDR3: TGTGCCACCAGTGATTGGGCAGGAGGGTTGGATGAGCAGTACTTC. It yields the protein CATSDWAGGLDEQYF.

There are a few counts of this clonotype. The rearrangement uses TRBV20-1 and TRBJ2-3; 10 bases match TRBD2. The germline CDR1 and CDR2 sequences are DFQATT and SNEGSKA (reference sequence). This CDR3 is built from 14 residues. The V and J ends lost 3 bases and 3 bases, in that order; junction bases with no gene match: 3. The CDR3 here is CSASASGSTDTQYF. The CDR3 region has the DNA TGCAGTGCTAGTGCTAGCGGGAGTACAGATACGCAGTATTTT.

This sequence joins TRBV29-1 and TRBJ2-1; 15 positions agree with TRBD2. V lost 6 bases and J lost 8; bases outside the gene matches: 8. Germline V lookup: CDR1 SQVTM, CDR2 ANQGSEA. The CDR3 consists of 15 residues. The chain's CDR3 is CSVNVGLAGGDEQFF. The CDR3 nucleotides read TGCAGCGTGAATGTTGGACTAGCGGGAGGGGATGAGCAGTTCTTC.

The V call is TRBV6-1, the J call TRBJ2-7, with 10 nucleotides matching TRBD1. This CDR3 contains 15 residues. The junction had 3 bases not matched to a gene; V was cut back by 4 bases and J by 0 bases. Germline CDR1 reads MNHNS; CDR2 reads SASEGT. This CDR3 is CASSVWTGGSYEQYF. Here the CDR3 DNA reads TGTGCCAGCAGTGTTTGGACAGGGGGCTCCTACGAGCAGTACTTC.

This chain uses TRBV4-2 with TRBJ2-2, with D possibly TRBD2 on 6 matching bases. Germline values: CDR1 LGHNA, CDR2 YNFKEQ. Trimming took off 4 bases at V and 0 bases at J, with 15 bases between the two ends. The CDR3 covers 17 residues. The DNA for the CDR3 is TGTGCCAGCAGCCCCTTCGGGCGGGGCGCGAACACCGGGGAGCTGTTTTTT. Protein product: CASSPFGRGANTGELFF.

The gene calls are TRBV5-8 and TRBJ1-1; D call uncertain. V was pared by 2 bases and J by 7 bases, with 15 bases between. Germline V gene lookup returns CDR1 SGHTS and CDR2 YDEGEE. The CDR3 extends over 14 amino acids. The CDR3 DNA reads TGTGCCAGCAGCTTCATCGTAGTCCTGAGTGAAGCTTTCTTT. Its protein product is CASSFIVVLSEAFF.

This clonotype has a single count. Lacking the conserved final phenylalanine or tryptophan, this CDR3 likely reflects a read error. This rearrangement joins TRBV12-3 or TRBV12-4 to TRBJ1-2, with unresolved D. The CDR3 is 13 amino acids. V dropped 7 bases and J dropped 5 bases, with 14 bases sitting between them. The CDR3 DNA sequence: TGTGCCAGCATTCCCGTGGGCCGGTATGGCTACACCTCC. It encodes CASIPVGRYGYTS.

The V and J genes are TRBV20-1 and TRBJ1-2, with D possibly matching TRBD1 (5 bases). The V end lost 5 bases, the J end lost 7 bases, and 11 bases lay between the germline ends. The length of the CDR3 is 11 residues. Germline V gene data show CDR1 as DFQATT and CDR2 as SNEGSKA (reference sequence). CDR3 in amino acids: CSAGQGFGYTF. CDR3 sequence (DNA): TGCAGTGCTGGTCAGGGCTTTGGCTACACCTTC.

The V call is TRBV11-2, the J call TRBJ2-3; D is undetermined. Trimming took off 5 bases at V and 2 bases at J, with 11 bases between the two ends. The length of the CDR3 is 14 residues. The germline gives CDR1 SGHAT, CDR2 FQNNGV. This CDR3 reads CASSPVWTTDTQYF. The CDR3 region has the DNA TGTGCCAGCAGCCCCGTTTGGACCACAGATACGCAGTATTTT. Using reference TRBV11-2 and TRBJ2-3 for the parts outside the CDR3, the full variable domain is EAGVAQSPRYKIIEKRQSVAFWCNPISGHATLYWYQQILGQGPKLLIQFQNNGVVDDSQLPKDRFSAERLKGVDSTLKIQPAKLEDSAVYLCASSPVWTTDTQYFGPGTRLTVL.

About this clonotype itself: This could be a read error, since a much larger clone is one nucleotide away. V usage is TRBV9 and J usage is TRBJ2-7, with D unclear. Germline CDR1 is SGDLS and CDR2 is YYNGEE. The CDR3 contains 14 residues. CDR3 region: CASSPQAGSSEQYF. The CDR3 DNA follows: TGTGCCAGCAGCCCGCAAGCAGGCTCCTCCGAGCAGTACTTC.

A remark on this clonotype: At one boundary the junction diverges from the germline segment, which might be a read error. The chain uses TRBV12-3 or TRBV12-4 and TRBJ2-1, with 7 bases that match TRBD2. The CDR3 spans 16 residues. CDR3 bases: TGTGCCAGCAGCTCCCGGGCGGGGGACTCCCACAATGAGCAGTTCTTC. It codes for CASSSRAGDSHNEQFF.

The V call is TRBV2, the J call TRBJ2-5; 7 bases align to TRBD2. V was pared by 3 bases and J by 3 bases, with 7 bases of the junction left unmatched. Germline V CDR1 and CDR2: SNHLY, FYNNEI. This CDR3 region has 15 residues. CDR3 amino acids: CASSETSSLKETQYF. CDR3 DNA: TGTGCCAGCAGTGAGACTAGCTCCCTGAAAGAGACCCAGTACTTC. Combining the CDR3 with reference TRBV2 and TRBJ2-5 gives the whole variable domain EPEVTQTPSHQVTQMGQEVILRCVPISNHLYFYWYRQILGQKVEFLVSFYNNEISEKSEIFDDQFSVERPDGSNFTLKIRSTKLEDSAMYFCASSETSSLKETQYFGPGTRLLVL.

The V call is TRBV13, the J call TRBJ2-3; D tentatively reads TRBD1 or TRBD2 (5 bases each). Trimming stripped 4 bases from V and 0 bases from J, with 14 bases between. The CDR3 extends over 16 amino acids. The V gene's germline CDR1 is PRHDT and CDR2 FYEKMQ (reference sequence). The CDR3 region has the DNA TGTGCCAGCAGCTCCGCCGGGACCCCCAGCACAGATACGCAGTATTTT. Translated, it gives CASSSAGTPSTDTQYF.

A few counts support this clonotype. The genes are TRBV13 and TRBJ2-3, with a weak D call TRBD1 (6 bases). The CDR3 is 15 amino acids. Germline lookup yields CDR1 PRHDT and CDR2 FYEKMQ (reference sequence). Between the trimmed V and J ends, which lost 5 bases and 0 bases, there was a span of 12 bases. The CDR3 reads CASSRQEWSTDTQYF. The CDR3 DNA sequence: TGTGCCAGCAGCAGACAGGAGTGGAGCACAGATACGCAGTATTTT.

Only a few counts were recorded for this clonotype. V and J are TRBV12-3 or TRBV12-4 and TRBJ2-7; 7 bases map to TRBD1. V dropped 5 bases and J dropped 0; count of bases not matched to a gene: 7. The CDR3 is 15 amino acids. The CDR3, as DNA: TGTGCCAGCAGTCTCCGGGACAGCCTCTCCTACGAGCAGTACTTC. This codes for CASSLRDSLSYEQYF.

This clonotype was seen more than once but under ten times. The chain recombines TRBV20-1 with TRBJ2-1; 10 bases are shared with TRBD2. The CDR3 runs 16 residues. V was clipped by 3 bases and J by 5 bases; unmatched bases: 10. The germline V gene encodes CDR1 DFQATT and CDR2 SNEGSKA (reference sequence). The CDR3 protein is CSARNPGTSDDNEQFF. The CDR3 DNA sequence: TGCAGTGCTAGGAACCCCGGGACTAGCGACGACAATGAGCAGTTCTTC.

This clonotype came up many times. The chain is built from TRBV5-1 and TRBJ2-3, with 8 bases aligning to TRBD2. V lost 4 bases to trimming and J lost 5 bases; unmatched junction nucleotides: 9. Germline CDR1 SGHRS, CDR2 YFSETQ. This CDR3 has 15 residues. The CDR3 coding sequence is TGCGCCAGCAGCCCGGAAGGGCTAGCGGGAGATACGCAGTATTTT. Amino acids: CASSPEGLAGDTQYF.